What follows are 32 T cell receptor beta chains derived from one specimen sequenced in a study of blood T cells in healthy people across ages. A second PCR of 7 to 11 cycles used a sample-barcoded 5' primer and a J-beta primer mix. TCRdb reanalysed the 5' RACE reads using MiXCR and keeps one entry per CDR3 protein. The table records around 1,500,000 distinct CDR3 sequences, roughly 45% of them present only once. The sample comprised blood. The receptors were gathered from a woman aged 18-29 years in good health.

This clonotype occurred once. An end of the junction does not agree with germline; a read error may underlie this. The chain carries TRBV20-1 and TRBJ2-1, with TRBD2 matching 10 bases. The CDR3 is made up of 14 amino acids. Germline lookup yields CDR1 DFQATT and CDR2 SNEGSKA (reference sequence). CDR3 bases: TGCAGTACTAGAGAGCGGGGGGGTCACAATGAGCAGTTCTTC. Translation: CSTRERGGHNEQFF.

The chain links TRBV2 to TRBJ2-5; the D is unclear. The J call may be faulty, since TRBJ2-7 better matches the DNA end. The CDR3 runs 14 residues. Germline V gene data show CDR1 as SNHLY and CDR2 as FYNNEI. The CDR3 loop is CASIDIGETDEQYF. The CDR3 DNA reads as TGTGCCAGCATCGACATTGGGGAAACAGACGAGCAGTACTTC.

This clonotype was detected once. The chain combines TRBV12-3 or TRBV12-4 with TRBJ1-1; D ambiguous. CDR3 length: 13 amino acids. The V end was cut by 3 bases, the J end by 2 bases, with 7 bases between. The CDR3 sequence: CASSFDFNTEAFF. The CDR3 coding sequence is TGTGCCAGCAGTTTCGATTTCAACACTGAAGCTTTCTTT.

The gene calls are TRBV9 and TRBJ2-7; the match to TRBD2 covers 10 bases. Looked up from germline, CDR1 is SGDLS and CDR2 is YYNGEE. The CDR3 is 14 amino acids. Trimming at V came to 9 bases and at J to 4 bases, leaving 10 bases not matched to a gene. CDR3 DNA: TGTGCCACAGCGGGGGGGCCAAGGATGTACGAGCAGTACTTC. Translating it yields CATAGGPRMYEQYF.

This clonotype was seen a few times. The J gene is TRBJ2-3, the V gene TRBV10-2; TRBD1 matches at 10 bases. From germline, CDR1 is WSHSY and CDR2 SAAADI. With 0 bases clipped from V and 2 bases from J, the junction kept 2 bases outside the gene matches. The CDR3 loop spans 16 amino acids. The CDR3: CASSESRQGATDTQYF. The CDR3 DNA reads as TGCGCCAGCAGTGAGTCGCGACAGGGGGCCACAGATACGCAGTATTTT.

The rearrangement joins TRBV12-5 to TRBJ2-5; 7 bases fit TRBD2. The CDR3 contains 16 residues. V dropped 0 bases and J dropped 11; count of bases not matched to a gene: 15. Germline V gene lookup returns CDR1 LGHNT and CDR2 FRNRAP. The chain's CDR3 is CASGLVLSGEGNEQYF. The DNA for the CDR3 is TGTGCTAGTGGTTTGGTACTGAGCGGGGAGGGGAATGAGCAGTACTTC.

This clonotype was seen only a few times. The chain joins TRBV7-9 to TRBJ1-2; D gene ambiguous. The CDR3 sequence is 16 residues long. CDR1 SEHNR and CDR2 FQNEAQ come from the germline V gene (reference sequence). V was clipped by 3 bases and J by 4 bases, with 18 bases between them. The CDR3 sequence: CASSLFAAGIPYGYTF. The CDR3 bases are TGTGCCAGCAGCTTGTTTGCGGCAGGTATCCCCTATGGCTACACCTTC.

The V call is TRBV20-1, the J call TRBJ2-5, with TRBD1 matching over 7 bases. CDR3 length: 11 residues. The germline V gene has CDR1 DFQATT and CDR2 SNEGSKA (reference sequence). V dropped 7 bases and J dropped 2; count of bases not matched to a gene: 1. This CDR3 reads CSGQGQETQYF. The CDR3, as DNA: TGCAGTGGACAGGGTCAAGAGACCCAGTACTTC.

CDR3 region: CASSQSSGGSRGETQYF. CDR3 DNA sequence: TGTGCCAGCAGCCAATCTAGCGGGGGGAGCCGGGGGGAGACCCAGTACTTC. The rearrangement uses TRBV7-8 and TRBJ2-5; 11 nucleotides line up with TRBD2. Losses at the gene ends were 5 bases for V and 5 bases for J; bases not matched to a gene: 13. The CDR3 length is 17 residues. Germline CDR1 is SGHVS and CDR2 is FQNEAQ. Combining the CDR3 with reference TRBV7-8 and TRBJ2-5 gives the whole variable domain GAGVSQSPRYKVAKRGQDVALRCDPISGHVSLFWYQQALGQGPEFLTYFQNEAQLDKSGLPSDRFFAERPEGSVSTLKIQRTQQEDSAVYLCASSQSSGGSRGETQYFGPGTRLLVL.

The sample holds a few counts of this clonotype. The CDR3 bases are TGTGCCAGCAGTGAATCCGGACTAGCCAAAAACATTCAGTACTTC. Its protein is CASSESGLAKNIQYF. The chain couples TRBV2 to TRBJ2-4, with D possibly TRBD2 on 5 matching bases. The CDR3 sequence is 15 residues long. CDR1 SNHLY and CDR2 FYNNEI come from the germline V gene. The V gene lost 2 bases and the J gene lost 0 bases, with 8 bases spanning the gap. The full variable domain, with the rest looked up from reference TRBV2 and TRBJ2-4, is EPEVTQTPSHQVTQMGQEVILRCVPISNHLYFYWYRQILGQKVEFLVSFYNNEISEKSEIFDDQFSVERPDGSNFTLKIRSTKLEDSAMYFCASSESGLAKNIQYFGAGTRLSVL.

This sequence joins TRBV6-1 and TRBJ2-6, with 7 bases aligning to TRBD1. This CDR3 region has 17 residues. Trimming took 6 bases from V and 0 from J; bases not matched to a gene: 8. Germline V CDR1 and CDR2: MNHNS, SASEGT. The CDR3 here is CASSPGQALSGANVLTF. CDR3 coding DNA: TGTGCCAGCAGCCCAGGACAGGCGCTCTCTGGGGCCAACGTCCTGACTTTC.

This clonotype was seen a handful of times. The genes are TRBV11-3 and TRBJ2-7; D gene uncertain. CDR1 SGHNT and CDR2 YENEEA come from the germline V gene. The CDR3 covers 13 residues. Trimming took off 5 bases at V and 3 bases at J, with 11 bases between the two ends. The CDR3 reads CASSRYPHYEQYF. CDR3 coding DNA: TGTGCCAGCAGCCGCTATCCCCACTACGAGCAGTACTTC.

This clonotype was observed a handful of times. The chain joins TRBV6-5 to TRBJ2-2; D may correspond to TRBD1 or TRBD2 (5 bases each). The CDR3 is 14 amino acids. Trimming took off 5 bases at V and 4 bases at J, with 11 bases between the two ends. Looked up from germline, CDR1 is MNHEY and CDR2 is SVGAGI. As DNA, the CDR3 is TGTGCCAGCAGTACCCAGGGAGCCACCGGGGAGCTGTTTTTT. This encodes CASSTQGATGELFF.

V and J are TRBV3-1 and TRBJ2-7, with D perhaps TRBD1 (5 bases). The CDR3 sequence is 16 residues long. Trimming stripped 0 bases from V and 3 bases from J, with 15 bases between. In germline, CDR1 is LGHDT, CDR2 YNNKEL (reference sequence). The CDR3 loop is CASSQDRGLGDYEQYF. The DNA of the CDR3 is TGTGCCAGCAGCCAAGACCGTGGGTTAGGGGACTACGAGCAGTACTTC.

The chain carries TRBV25-1 and TRBJ2-1, with a possible D match to TRBD1 (5 bases). V was shortened by 3 bases and J by 3 bases, with 9 bases between the two germline ends. Per germline, CDR1 MGHDK and CDR2 SYGVNS. This CDR3 spans 14 amino acids. The CDR3 spells CASSDRVHYNEQFF. In nucleotides, the CDR3 is TGTGCCAGCAGTGACAGGGTTCACTACAATGAGCAGTTCTTC.

This clonotype was counted only a few times. J is TRBJ2-5 and V is TRBV20-1; weak D call: TRBD2 (5 bases). The germline V and J ends were trimmed by 4 bases and 2 bases, with 11 bases remaining between them. CDR1 is DFQATT, CDR2 SNEGSKA, per germline (reference sequence). The CDR3 spans 13 residues. The CDR3: CSAKRTLQETQYF. The CDR3 DNA reads as TGCAGTGCTAAGAGGACTCTACAAGAGACCCAGTACTTC.

This clonotype was counted many times. V usage is TRBV19 and J usage is TRBJ2-7, with 15 bases that match TRBD2. Trimming removed 6 bases from V and 5 bases from J; junction bases left unmatched: 2. Germline values: CDR1 LNHDA, CDR2 SQIVND (reference sequence). The length of the CDR3 is 14 residues. In DNA form, the CDR3 reads TGTGCCAGTAGCTGGACTAGCGGGAGGGACGAGCAGTACTTC. It yields the protein CASSWTSGRDEQYF.

This chain connects TRBV7-2 to TRBJ2-1; D possibly corresponds to TRBD2 (5 bases). Between the trimmed V and J ends, which lost 4 bases and 3 bases, there was a span of 13 bases. The CDR3 runs to 15 residues. In germline, CDR1 is SGHTA, CDR2 FQGNSA. CDR3 sequence (DNA): TGTGCCAGCAGCTCAGGAGACTATCTCTACAATGAGCAGTTCTTC. Its protein product is CASSSGDYLYNEQFF.

This rearrangement joins TRBV3-1 to TRBJ2-7; D call uncertain. The V gene's germline CDR1 is LGHDT and CDR2 YNNKEL (reference sequence). The CDR3 is 14 residues long. V was cut by 0 bases and J by 10 bases, with 16 bases left in between. The CDR3 DNA sequence: TGTGCCAGCAGCCAAGATTGGGCGGTAGAAACCCAGTACTTC. This translates into CASSQDWAVETQYF.

The rearrangement links TRBV28 to TRBJ1-2; weak D call: TRBD1 (5 bases). Trimming removed 8 bases at V and 4 bases at J, with 20 bases between. The V gene's germline CDR1 is MDHEN and CDR2 SYDVKM. The CDR3 length is 15 residues. The CDR3 sequence is CASAAIVTGIYGYTF. The CDR3 DNA follows: TGTGCCAGCGCAGCCATTGTCACAGGCATCTATGGCTACACCTTC.

The chain couples TRBV20-1 to TRBJ2-7; D is undetermined. The germline V gene has CDR1 DFQATT and CDR2 SNEGSKA (reference sequence). V was pared by 3 bases and J by 3 bases, with 6 bases between. The CDR3 length is 11 residues. CDR3 residues: CSASSDYEQYF. The CDR3 DNA reads as TGCAGTGCTAGTTCGGACTACGAGCAGTACTTC.

Regarding this clonotype: A much bigger clone sits one base away, suggesting this may be a read error. The chain employs TRBV20-1 and TRBJ2-1; D gene unclear. The CDR3 covers 10 residues. The V gene's germline CDR1 is DFQATT and CDR2 SNEGSKA (reference sequence). Trimming shortened V by 0 bases and J by 10 bases, and 4 bases separated the two germline ends. The CDR3 DNA is TGCAGTGCTAGAGAGGAGGAGCAGTTCTTC. As protein: CSAREEEQFF.

This clonotype was counted only a few times. The rearrangement uses TRBV6-1 and TRBJ1-1; 7 bases fit TRBD1. The V gene end was trimmed by 2 bases and the J gene end by 3 bases; junction bases not matched to a gene: 9. The CDR3 is 16 residues long. Germline V gene lookup returns CDR1 MNHNS and CDR2 SASEGT. The CDR3 here is CASSEHPGGGYTEAFF. CDR3 nucleotides: TGTGCCAGCAGTGAACATCCAGGGGGAGGCTACACTGAAGCTTTCTTT.

The chain couples TRBV20-1 to TRBJ1-4; 9 bases line up with TRBD1. There are 14 residues in the CDR3. V trimming: 3 bases; J trimming: 6 bases; junction bases outside the gene matches: 5. The germline V gene encodes CDR1 DFQATT and CDR2 SNEGSKA (reference sequence). CDR3 protein: CSARPRDRDEKLFF. DNA of the CDR3: TGCAGTGCTAGGCCCCGGGACAGGGATGAAAAACTGTTTTTT.

This clonotype was picked up a small number of times. The chain is built from TRBV5-6 and TRBJ1-2, with D perhaps TRBD1 (5 bases). From germline, CDR1 is SGHDT and CDR2 YYEEEE. With 3 bases removed from V and 2 bases from J, the gap between germline ends came to 20 bases. The CDR3 sequence is 17 residues long. This CDR3 is CASSSYWETGTNYGYTF. The CDR3 DNA is TGTGCCAGCAGCTCCTATTGGGAGACCGGGACCAACTATGGCTACACCTTC.

This clonotype was found a few times. The V call is TRBV27, the J call TRBJ2-5; no definite D call. Trimming shortened V by 2 bases and J by 4 bases, and 8 bases separated the two germline ends. Germline values: CDR1 MNHEY, CDR2 SMNVEV (reference sequence). CDR3 length equals 13 residues. Here the CDR3 DNA reads TGTGCCAGCAGTTTAGTACAGAGAGAGACCCAGTACTTC. Amino acid sequence: CASSLVQRETQYF.

V usage is TRBV25-1 and J usage is TRBJ2-5; D may match TRBD1 or TRBD2 (5 bases each). With 2 bases removed from V and 4 bases from J, the gap between germline ends came to 17 bases. There are 16 residues in the CDR3. Per germline, CDR1 MGHDK and CDR2 SYGVNS. The CDR3 DNA reads as TGTGCCAGCAGTGAAGGTGTCACGCCGGGGCCAGAGACCCAGTACTTC. Amino acid sequence: CASSEGVTPGPETQYF. The full variable domain, with the rest looked up from reference TRBV25-1 and TRBJ2-5, is EADIYQTPRYLVIGTGKKITLECSQTMGHDKMYWYQQDPGMELHLIHYSYGVNSTEKGDLSSESTVSRIRTEHFPLTLESARPSHTSQYLCASSEGVTPGPETQYFGPGTRLLVL.

The V and J genes are TRBV28 and TRBJ2-3; 8 bases line up with TRBD2. This CDR3 has 16 residues. Germline assignment: CDR1 MDHEN and CDR2 SYDVKM. The V and J ends lost 4 bases and 5 bases, in that order; junction bases with no gene match: 11. The CDR3 coding sequence is TGTGCCAGCAGTTCCCCCTTCGGGGGGGCGGAAGATACGCAGTATTTT. Translated: CASSSPFGGAEDTQYF.

This chain connects TRBV7-2 to TRBJ1-2; D is unresolved. The ends were cut back, 1 base at V and 4 bases at J, with 10 bases in the middle. Germline CDR1 is SGHTA and CDR2 is FQGNSA. The CDR3 has 14 amino acids. For the CDR3, the DNA is TGTGCCAGCAGCTTAGGGGCGGCCTTCTATGGCTACACCTTC. It specifies CASSLGAAFYGYTF.

This clonotype has just a few counts. DNA of the CDR3: TGCGCCAGCAGCTTGGACCGACAGAGGAACACTGAAGCTTTCTTT. Its translation: CASSLDRQRNTEAFF. The rearrangement joins TRBV5-1 to TRBJ1-1; perhaps TRBD1 as D (5 bases). CDR1 is SGHRS and CDR2 is YFSETQ in the germline V gene. Trimming pared 0 bases from V and 1 base from J, leaving 10 bases between. The CDR3 length is 15 residues.

This clonotype was counted between two and nine times. This chain connects TRBV6-6 to TRBJ2-3; D perhaps matches TRBD2 (6 bases). Trimming removed 6 bases at V and 6 bases at J, with 13 bases between. There are 13 residues in the CDR3. CDR1 is MNHNY, CDR2 SVGAGI, per germline (reference sequence). The CDR3 loop is CASSPEGRDTQYF. The CDR3 DNA follows: TGTGCCAGCAGCCCGGAGGGGCGGGATACGCAGTATTTT.

This clonotype was picked up many times. This rearrangement joins TRBV3-1 to TRBJ2-1; a possible D gene is TRBD1 (5 bases). CDR3 length equals 18 residues. The germline CDR1 and CDR2 sequences are LGHDT and YNNKEL (reference sequence). V dropped 0 bases and J dropped 4 bases, with 19 bases sitting between them. CDR3 coding DNA: TGTGCCAGCAGCCAAGATCCTAGTAGGCAGGGTTGGTACAATGAGCAGTTCTTC. Translation: CASSQDPSRQGWYNEQFF.